This T cell receptor beta chain was found in a study of blood T cell repertoires in COVID-19. As originally analysed: Estimation of nucleated cell counts relied on the amplification of reference gene primers. Measured with immunoSEQ multiplex PCR; TCRdb has only the in-frame clones, and not every one. That table furnishes V, J and clone size, whereas the DNA furnished D and trimming. The repertoire consists of over 300,000 clones, with roughly 90% occurring once and the leading ten covering 6.5%. The CDR3 totals 16 residues. With V trimmed by 5 bases and J by 6 bases, 12 bases remained unmatched. Germline CDR1 is SGHTA and CDR2 is FQGTGA.

The chain employs TRBV7-3 and TRBJ1-2, with 10 positions matching TRBD1. Input material: peripheral blood. The TCR sequence derives from a young man with active or convalescent COVID-19. CDR3 sequence reads: CASSPTGGPRADGYTF. DNA for the CDR3: TGTGCCAGCAGCCCGACAGGGGGCCCTCGTGCCGATGGCTACACCTTC.